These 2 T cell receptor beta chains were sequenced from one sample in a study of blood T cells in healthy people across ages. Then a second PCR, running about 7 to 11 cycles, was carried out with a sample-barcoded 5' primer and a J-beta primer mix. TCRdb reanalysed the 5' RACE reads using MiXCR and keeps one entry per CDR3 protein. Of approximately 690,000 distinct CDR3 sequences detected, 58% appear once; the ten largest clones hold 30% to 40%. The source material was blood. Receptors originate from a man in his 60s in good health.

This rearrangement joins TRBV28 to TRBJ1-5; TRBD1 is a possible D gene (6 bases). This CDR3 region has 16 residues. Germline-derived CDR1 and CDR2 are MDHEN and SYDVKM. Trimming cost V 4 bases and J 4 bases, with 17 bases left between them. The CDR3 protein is CASSYSGRGENQPQHF. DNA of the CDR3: TGTGCCAGCAGTTACAGCGGGAGGGGGGAGAATCAGCCCCAGCATTTT.

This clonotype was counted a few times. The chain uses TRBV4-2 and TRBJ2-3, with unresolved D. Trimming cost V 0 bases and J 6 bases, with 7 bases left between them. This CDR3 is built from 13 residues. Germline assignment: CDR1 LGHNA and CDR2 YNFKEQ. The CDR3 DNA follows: TGTGCCAGCAGCCAAGACCTGGGGGATACGCAGTATTTT. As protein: CASSQDLGDTQYF.